This T cell receptor beta chain was recorded in a study of Ad26.COV2.S vaccination and SARS-CoV-2 variants (dated by TCRdb to the early 2020s). Notes on the research overall: Donors in the vaccine arm were drawn from COV1001, a multicentre, randomized, double-blind, placebo-controlled phase I-IIa trial testing Ad26.COV2.S in healthy adults. Investigators remained blinded to trial group allocation during experiments and outcome assessment. The specificity and breadth of SARS-CoV-2-reactive T cell receptors after Ad26.COV2.S vaccination were assessed by TCRbeta repertoire sequencing. The TCR-sequenced set comprised about 32 samples: around 20 Ad26.COV2.S vaccine recipients, 5 placebo recipients and 8 SARS-CoV-2 convalescent individuals. Trial participants were randomized into five groups of five: low-dose or high-dose Ad26.COV2.S given once or twice, or placebo on both occasions. Ad26.COV2.S was administered intramuscularly at a dose of 5x10^10 or 1x10^11 viral particles, either as one shot or as two shots given 56 days apart. What the work shows at the level of the full study, not this receptor alone: The study was not powered to compare responses between vaccine doses or regimens. After vaccination, spike-specific CD8+ and CD4+ T cell responses were reported to show substantial breadth. The authors noted that the TCR breadth and depth analyses may have underestimated total T cell responses. Comparable non-spike TCR breadth was observed between vaccine and placebo recipients, consistent with only spike being contained in the vaccine. Ad26.COV2.S recipients had higher spike-specific TCR breadth than placebo recipients (P = 0.0014).

Notes on this clone: The clone's antigen remains unknown. No base quality information exists; no much larger clone differs at one position.

The immunoSEQ Assay was the method used to sequence TCRbeta CDR3 regions. After extraction, genomic DNA underwent amplification by bias-controlled multiplex PCR, followed by high-throughput sequencing. Per the authors' processing: To quantify the absolute abundance of each unique TCRbeta CDR3 region, sequences were collapsed and filtered. T cell fraction was estimated by normalizing TCRbeta template counts to usable DNA, with usable DNA measured through amplification of reference genes found in all nucleated cells. Repertoire TCRs were annotated as SARS-CoV-2-specific by exact matching of V gene, CDR3 amino acid sequence and J gene to a known reactive TCR set. The reference SARS-CoV-2 TCR set was obtained from MIRA and was filtered for enrichment in COVID-19-positive ImmuneCODE repertoires, whereby public or cross-reactive TCRs were removed. Using the MIRA antigens, annotated TCRs were further analysed by specific ORF or by position within an ORF. Breadth was defined as annotated unique rearrangements over total unique productive rearrangements; depth was the summed frequency of those rearrangements. Two-sided Wilcoxon rank-sum tests were applied when comparing TCR breadth between groups. As stored in TCRdb, this immuneACCESS dataset retains in-frame rearrangements with V and J assigned. A fraction of the clones does not appear; measured against another copy, unresolved V genes explain less than half of the discrepancy, and the remainder lacks a known reason. That table supplies the V and J calls and clone size; D and trimming were determined from the DNA. For this sample there are around 450,000 clones; roughly nine tenths appear just once. Roughly 1.7% of the sample goes to the ten largest clones.

The treatment or condition label on this specimen signifies: some 20 received Ad26.COV2.S at low or high dose, single or two shots; 5 received placebo; per-sample allocation not given. For vaccine and placebo recipients, repertoires were sequenced using samples collected on day 63 after the first injection. In Cohort 1b, about two dozen adults aged 18-55 years were enrolled at a single site in Boston, USA, between 29 July and 7 August 2020. As a vaccine, Ad26.COV2.S was a replication-incompetent adenovirus type 26 vector that expressed a prefusion-stabilized SARS-CoV-2 spike protein derived from the original Wuhan strain. For CDR1 and CDR2, the germline V gene lists MNHEY and SVGAGI. Trimming removed 0 bases from V and 4 bases from J; the gene matches leave 0 bases unexplained. From cysteine to phenylalanine, the CDR3 is 14 amino acids long. Just the 42-base CDR3 DNA is kept, in frame starting at base 1.

This clonotype originated in a person between 18 and 65 years old who received the Ad26.COV2.S COVID-19 vaccine or a placebo. The starting material was peripheral blood, obtained in a trial of Ad26.COV2.S vaccine versus placebo. This chain is built from TRBV6-5 and TRBJ1-3; 7 middle bases align to TRBD1. CDR3 region: CASSYSTGGNTIYF. The DNA sequence is TGTGCCAGCAGTTACTCGACAGGGGGAAACACCATATATTTT.